This T cell receptor beta chain originates from a study of tissue T cells after allogeneic stem cell transplantation. Broader study findings: Shared clones across patients were few; motif clustering revealed tissue-specific shared signatures. Blood and spleen captured only part of the tissue TCR repertoire. The study did not identify alloreactive or antigen-specific tissue TCRs, and some clones might be persisting host cells. TCR repertoires tracked anatomic similarity, regardless of disease or transplant status.

Generated by immunoSEQ multiplex PCR, the TCRdb table keeps only in-frame clones and is missing some. The sample lists roughly 50,000 clones; roughly 73% were seen once. On this clone itself: Its antigen is still unknown. The gene symbols are mouse symbols. Read coverage stops 1 residue before the CDR3 terminus; the germline J gene supplies the remainder.

V was cut by 0 bases and J by 0 bases, with 3 bases left in between. CDR1 and CDR2 from the germline V gene are SGHDT and FRDEAV. The CDR3 is made up of 14 amino acids. The clonotype was recovered from a pool of C57BL/6 mice in good health. Sequencing was carried out using sorted cells pooled from one or two spleens. V gene TRBV14 combines with J gene TRBJ1-4; no reliable D call. This CDR3 is CASSFWVSNERLFF. The DNA read from the CDR3 is TGTGCCAGCAGTTTCTGGGTTTCCAACGAAAGATTATTT.